The 9 T cell receptor beta chains below were found in one sample sequenced in a study of T-cell reconstitution after alpha-beta-depleted transplantation in children. TCRbeta library preparation incorporated unique molecular identifiers. A single record per CDR3 protein comes from TCRdb applying MiXCR to the PCR reads. The sample gives roughly 98,000 distinct CDR3 sequences, roughly 15% of which show up once; around 20% is in the top ten. The sample in question was PBMCs, mostly from graft donor cells, obtained 180 days after TCRalphabeta/CD19-depleted stem cell transplant. The receptors stem from a male patient between 2 and 10 years old who had a stem cell transplant for acute lymphoblastic leukemia, so the T cells may come from the graft donor.

This clonotype was recorded many times. The chain employs TRBV20-1 and TRBJ2-7; no clear D gene. Trimming took off 5 bases at V and 6 bases at J, with 11 bases between the two ends. Germline V gene lookup returns CDR1 DFQATT and CDR2 SNEGSKA (reference sequence). The CDR3 length is 11 residues. The CDR3 loop reads CSARRDSEQYF. The CDR3 DNA is TGCAGTGCTCGACGTGACTCCGAGCAGTACTTC.

The genes are TRBV5-1 and TRBJ2-1; 11 positions agree with TRBD2. CDR3 size: 14 residues. V lost 7 bases to trimming and J lost 9 bases; unmatched junction nucleotides: 9. Germline lookup yields CDR1 SGHRS and CDR2 YFSETQ. The CDR3 loop reads CASHNSGGDGEQFF. In DNA form, the CDR3 reads TGCGCCAGCCACAATAGCGGGGGGGACGGTGAGCAGTTCTTC.

A few counts support this clonotype. The chain carries TRBV29-1 and TRBJ2-7; 7 bases agree with TRBD1. This CDR3 is 16 amino acids long. Germline CDR1 reads SQVTM; CDR2 reads ANQGSEA. The V segment lost 6 bases and the J segment 0 bases; nucleotides outside the gene matches: 14. As DNA, the CDR3 is TGCAGCGTCGCTATGGATCACAGGGGCTTCTCCTACGAGCAGTACTTC. Its translation is CSVAMDHRGFSYEQYF.

The J gene is TRBJ2-1, the V gene TRBV12-3 or TRBV12-4, with 8 bases lining up with TRBD2. The CDR3 contains 16 residues. Trimming took 3 bases from V and 10 from J; bases not matched to a gene: 14. This CDR3 reads CASSFQGISGEYEQFF. The CDR3 bases are TGTGCCAGCAGTTTTCAGGGGATTAGCGGGGAATACGAGCAGTTCTTC.

The chain uses TRBV5-1 and TRBJ1-4; tentative D call: TRBD1 (6 bases). Per the germline V gene, CDR1 is SGHRS and CDR2 is YFSETQ. There are 14 residues in the CDR3. The V gene lost 4 bases and the J gene lost 5 bases, with 12 bases spanning the gap. The CDR3 spells CASSLGGRNEKLFF. The CDR3 region has the DNA TGCGCCAGCAGCCTGGGGGGGCGAAATGAAAAACTGTTTTTT.

The rearrangement joins TRBV20-1 to TRBJ1-1; D possibly corresponds to TRBD1 (6 bases). The V and J ends lost 0 bases and 1 base respectively, with 18 bases between them. This CDR3 comprises 17 residues. Germline assignment: CDR1 DFQATT and CDR2 SNEGSKA (reference sequence). The CDR3 coding sequence is TGCAGTGCTAGAGATCTCGGGGGGCGCCCGGAGAACACTGAAGCTTTCTTT. Translated, it gives CSARDLGGRPENTEAFF.

The chain couples TRBV11-1 to TRBJ1-1; 7 nucleotides agree with TRBD1. V gave up 5 bases and J gave up 0 bases; unmatched junction bases: 9. This CDR3 has 16 residues. CDR1 SGHAT and CDR2 FQDESV come from the germline V gene (reference sequence). As DNA, the CDR3 is TGTGCCAGCAGCCACATTGACAGGGAGATGAACACTGAAGCTTTCTTT. Translation gives CASSHIDREMNTEAFF.

This clonotype appeared a few times. The rearrangement uses TRBV7-9 and TRBJ1-1; no clear D. Trimming cost V 1 base and J 7 bases, with 13 bases left between them. This CDR3 is 14 amino acids long. Per the germline V gene, CDR1 is SEHNR and CDR2 is FQNEAQ (reference sequence). The CDR3 coding sequence is TGTGCCAGCAGCTTAGACCTCTCGGCCGTTGAAGCTTTCTTT. Translation: CASSLDLSAVEAFF.

In its sample, this clonotype was seen a few times. The V gene is TRBV5-1, the J gene TRBJ2-3; possible D gene TRBD2, 6 bases. From germline, CDR1 is SGHRS and CDR2 YFSETQ. The V end lost 7 bases, the J end lost 2 bases, and 20 bases lay between the germline ends. The length of the CDR3 is 16 residues. The DNA of the CDR3 is TGCGCCAGCTTCCTGACCGGCGCGGGACCCACAGATACGCAGTATTTT. Its translation: CASFLTGAGPTDTQYF.